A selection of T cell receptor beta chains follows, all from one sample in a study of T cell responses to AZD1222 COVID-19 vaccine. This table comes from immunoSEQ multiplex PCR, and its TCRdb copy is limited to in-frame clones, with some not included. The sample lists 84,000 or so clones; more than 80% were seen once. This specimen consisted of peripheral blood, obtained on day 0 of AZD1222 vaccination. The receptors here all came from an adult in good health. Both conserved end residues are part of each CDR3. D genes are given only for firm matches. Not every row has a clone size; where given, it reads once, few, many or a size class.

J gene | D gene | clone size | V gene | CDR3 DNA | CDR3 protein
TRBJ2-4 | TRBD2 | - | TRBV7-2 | TGTGCCAGCAGCTTAGCGAGCGGGGGGGCCAAAAACATTCAGTACTTC | CASSLASGGAKNIQYF
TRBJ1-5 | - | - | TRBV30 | TGTGCCTGGAGTGGATATAGCAATCAGCCCCAGCATTTT | CAWSGYSNQPQHF
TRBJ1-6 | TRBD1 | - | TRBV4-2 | TGTGCCAGCAGCCGACAGGGGGATAATAATTCACCCCTCCACTTT | CASSRQGDNNSPLHF
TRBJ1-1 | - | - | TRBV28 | TGTGCCAGCAGTTTATTAAAGGGTTCTACTTTAAACACTGAAGCTTTCTTT | CASSLLKGSTLNTEAFF
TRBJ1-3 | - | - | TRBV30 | TGTGCCTGGAGCCCAGGGGCAGGGACTGGAAACACCATATATTTT | CAWSPGAGTGNTIYF
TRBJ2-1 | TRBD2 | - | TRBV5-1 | TGCGCCAGCAGCTTGGTGGTAGCGGGAGATCCGGACAATGAGCAGTTCTTC | CASSLVVAGDPDNEQFF
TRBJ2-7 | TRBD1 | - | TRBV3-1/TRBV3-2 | TGTGCCAGCAGCCAAGCGTCACGGGACAGCCGACCCCCGTTCTCCTACGAGCAGTACTTC | CASSQASRDSRPPFSYEQYF
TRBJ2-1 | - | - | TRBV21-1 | TGTGCCAGCAGCAAAGCCACCGGGACAGTTAATTGGTACAATGAGCAGTTCTTC | CASSKATGTVNWYNEQFF
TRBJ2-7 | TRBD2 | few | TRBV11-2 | TGTGCCAGCAGCTTAGCACTAGCGGGACCAAGGTCCCACGAGCAGTACTTC | CASSLALAGPRSHEQYF
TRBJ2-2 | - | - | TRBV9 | TGTGCCAGCAGCGTAGCTTTAACGGCCGGGACCGGGGAGCTGTTTTTT | CASSVALTAGTGELFF
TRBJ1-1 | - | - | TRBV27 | TGTGCCAGCAGGGACAGAGAGAACACTGAAGCTTTCTTT | CASRDRENTEAFF
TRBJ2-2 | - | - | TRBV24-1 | TGTGCCACCAGTGATTCCCCCCGGCATACCGGGGAGCTGTTTTTT | CATSDSPRHTGELFF
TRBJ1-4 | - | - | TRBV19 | TGTGCCAGTGCACGCTTGGCTAATGAAAAACTGTTTTTT | CASARLANEKLFF
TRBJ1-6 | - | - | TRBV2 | TGTGCCAGCAGTTCGACGGGACTAAGCTCCTATAATTCACCCCTCCACTTT | CASSSTGLSSYNSPLHF
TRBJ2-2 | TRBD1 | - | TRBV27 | TGTGCCAGCAGTTTAATCGGACAGGGGTTAACCGGGGAGCTGTTTTTT | CASSLIGQGLTGELFF
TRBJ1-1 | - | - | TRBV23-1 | TGCGCCAGCAGTCAACTGGACAGCGCTGAAGCTTTCTTT | CASSQLDSAEAFF
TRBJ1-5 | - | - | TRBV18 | TGTGCCAGCTCACCAGAGGGCAATCAGCCCCAGCATTTT | CASSPEGNQPQHF
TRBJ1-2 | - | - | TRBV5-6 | TGTGCCAGCAGCTTGGTTGCGTCGGACTATGGCTACACCTTC | CASSLVASDYGYTF
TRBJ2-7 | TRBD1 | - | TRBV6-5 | TGTGCCAGCAGTATCTCCGGGACAGGGGGCTACGAGCAGTACTTC | CASSISGTGGYEQYF
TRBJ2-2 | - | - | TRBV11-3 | TGTGCCAGCAGCTTAGGAGGGGGTACGAACACCGGGGAGCTGTTTTTT | CASSLGGGTNTGELFF
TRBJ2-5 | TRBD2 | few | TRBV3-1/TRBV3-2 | TGTGCCAGCAGCCAAGATCATATAGCGGGGGTCCAAGAGACCCAGTACTTC | CASSQDHIAGVQETQYF
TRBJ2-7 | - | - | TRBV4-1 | TGCGCCAGCAGCCAAGAGAGGAAAGGTGGGGCCTACGAGCAGTACTTC | CASSQERKGGAYEQYF
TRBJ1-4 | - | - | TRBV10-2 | TGCGCCAGCAGGGCTAATGAAAAACTGTTTTTT | CASRANEKLFF
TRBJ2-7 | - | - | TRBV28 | TGTGCCAGCACCGTTACGGGATACGAGCAGTACTTC | CASTVTGYEQYF
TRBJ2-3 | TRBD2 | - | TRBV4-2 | TGTGCCAGCAGCCAAGAGGGCCGACTAGCGGACACAGATACGCAGTATTTT | CASSQEGRLADTDTQYF
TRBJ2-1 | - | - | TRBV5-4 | TGTGCCAGCAGCTTGGACCCGATCAACAATGAGCAGTTCTTC | CASSLDPINNEQFF
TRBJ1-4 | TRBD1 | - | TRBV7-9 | TGTGCCAGCAGCTCGGGACAGGGTAGGAATGAAAAACTGTTTTTT | CASSSGQGRNEKLFF
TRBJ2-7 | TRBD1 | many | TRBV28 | TGTGCCAGCAGTTTTGCTGCGTGGACAGGGGAATACGAGCAGTACTTC | CASSFAAWTGEYEQYF
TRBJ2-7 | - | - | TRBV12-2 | TGTGCAAGTCGCTTAGCGGGGAGGGGAGGTAGCGGGAGGGCGTACGAGCAGTACTTC | CASRLAGRGGSGRAYEQYF
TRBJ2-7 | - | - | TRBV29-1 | TGCAGCGTTGAATTGAGGGGCTACGAGCAGTACTTC | CSVELRGYEQYF
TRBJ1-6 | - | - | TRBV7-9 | TGTGCCAGCAGCCCGGGACAAACACCTCCGTATAATTCACCCCTCCACTTT | CASSPGQTPPYNSPLHF
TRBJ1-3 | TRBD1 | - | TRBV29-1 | TGCAGCGTTGAAGATCTCAGAGACAGGGTAGGTGGAAACACCATATATTTT | CSVEDLRDRVGGNTIYF
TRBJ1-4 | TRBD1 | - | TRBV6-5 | TGTGCCAGCACTCAGGGGGCCCTTAATGAAAAACTGTTTTTT | CASTQGALNEKLFF
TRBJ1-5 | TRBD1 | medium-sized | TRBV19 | TGTGCCAGTAGTATAGGGGACAGGGGGCACAATCAGCCCCAGCATTTT | CASSIGDRGHNQPQHF
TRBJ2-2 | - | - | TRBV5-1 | TGCGCCAGCAGCTTGGGATTCTCAGGGCCTGACACCGGGGAGCTGTTTTTT | CASSLGFSGPDTGELFF
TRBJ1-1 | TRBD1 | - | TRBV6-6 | TGTGCCAGCAGGCGGGACAGGGGGTCGAACACTGAAGCTTTCTTT | CASRRDRGSNTEAFF
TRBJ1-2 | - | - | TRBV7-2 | TGTGCCAGCAGCTTAGACCGGGGCAGGAACTATGGCTACACCTTC | CASSLDRGRNYGYTF
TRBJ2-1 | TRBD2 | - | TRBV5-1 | TGCGCCAGCAGCGCGGGACTAGCGGGCCCTACCAATGAGCAGTTCTTC | CASSAGLAGPTNEQFF
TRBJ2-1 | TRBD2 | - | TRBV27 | TGTGCCAGCAGTTTATCCGGGACTAGCGGGAGAAATGAGCAGTTCTTC | CASSLSGTSGRNEQFF
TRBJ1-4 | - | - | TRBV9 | TGTGCCAGCAGCGTAGCTTCCGCAGGGAATAATGAAAAACTGTTTTTT | CASSVASAGNNEKLFF
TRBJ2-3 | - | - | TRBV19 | TGTGCCAGTAGTCCGGACACTCGGGATACGCAGTATTTT | CASSPDTRDTQYF
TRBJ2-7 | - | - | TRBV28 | TGTGCCAGCGGGAGACAGCACTACGAGCAGTACTTC | CASGRQHYEQYF
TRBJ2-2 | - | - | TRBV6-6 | TGTGCCAGCAGACCCGTCCTATTAGGGACCGGGGAGCTGTTTTTT | CASRPVLLGTGELFF
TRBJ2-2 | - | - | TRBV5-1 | TGCGCCAGCAGCTTGCTGGTTCCAACCGGGGAGCTGTTTTTT | CASSLLVPTGELFF
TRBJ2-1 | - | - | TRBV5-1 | TGCGCCAGCTTTGACAGCCCGAGCTCCTACAATGAGCAGTTCTTC | CASFDSPSSYNEQFF
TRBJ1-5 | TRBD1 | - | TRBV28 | TGTGCCAGCAGTTCTACTCACAGGGGGCGACAACAGCCCCAGCATTTT | CASSSTHRGRQQPQHF
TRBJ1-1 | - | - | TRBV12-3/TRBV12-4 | TGTGCCAGCAGTTTAGGACAGAACACTGAAGCTTTCTTT | CASSLGQNTEAFF
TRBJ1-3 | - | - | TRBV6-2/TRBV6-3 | TGTGCCAGCAGTTACGGGGCGCTCTCTGGAAACACCATATATTTT | CASSYGALSGNTIYF
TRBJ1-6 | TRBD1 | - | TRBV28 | TGTGCCAGCACTCCGAGGGACAGGGTCGGTTCACCCCTCCACTTT | CASTPRDRVGSPLHF
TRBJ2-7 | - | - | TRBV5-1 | TGCGCCAGCAGCCCAACCCCGACAGGCTCCTACGAGCAGTACTTC | CASSPTPTGSYEQYF
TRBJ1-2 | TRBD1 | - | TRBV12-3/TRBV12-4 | TGTGCCAGCAGCCCGGACAGGAACTATGGCTACACCTTC | CASSPDRNYGYTF
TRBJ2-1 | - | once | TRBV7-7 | TGTGCCAGCAGCTTAGACGACAATGAGCAGTTCTTC | CASSLDDNEQFF
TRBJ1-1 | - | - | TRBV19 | TGTGCCAGTACCCTCCAGGGCAACACTGAAGCTTTCTTT | CASTLQGNTEAFF
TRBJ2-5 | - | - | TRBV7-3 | TGTGCCAGCAGTTCGCAGGGGAGTGAGACCCAGTACTTC | CASSSQGSETQYF
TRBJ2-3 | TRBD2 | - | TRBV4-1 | TGCGCCAGCAGCCAGATGGGAGCGGGAGAGGCAGATACGCAGTATTTT | CASSQMGAGEADTQYF
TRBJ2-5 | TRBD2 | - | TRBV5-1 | TGCGCCAGCAGCTTGGCCGGGCTAGCGGAGGGAGAGACCCAGTACTTC | CASSLAGLAEGETQYF
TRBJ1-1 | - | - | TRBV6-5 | TGTGCCAGCATTAACCTTATCGGGGGTGAAGCTTTCTTT | CASINLIGGEAFF
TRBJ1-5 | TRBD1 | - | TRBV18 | TGTGCCAGCTCATCCGACAGGGGTCAGCCCCAGCATTTT | CASSSDRGQPQHF
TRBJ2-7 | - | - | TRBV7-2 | TGTGCCAGCAGCTTCGTCGCCTACGAGCAGTACTTC | CASSFVAYEQYF
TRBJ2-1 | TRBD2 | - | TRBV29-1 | TGCAGCGTTGAAAAGGGACTAGCGACCTATAGCTCCTACAATGAGCAGTTCTTC | CSVEKGLATYSSYNEQFF